This record concerns one TCR beta chain sequence. What it binds is unknown. The method was immunoSEQ multiplex PCR; TCRdb's version includes in-frame clones alone and lacks a portion of them. The profile shows approximately 100,000 clones, 70% to 90% of them singletons. The data are from a study of T cell responses to AZD1222 COVID-19 vaccine. Regarding the study as a whole: Spike-wide coverage was observed for vaccine-associated CD4 TCRs, with dominant responses at 160-218 and 743-854. There were mostly white British donors and more females than males, and clonal diversity was possibly underestimated.

CDR3 length equals 12 residues. Germline V gives CDR1 WNHNN, CDR2 SYGVQD (reference sequence). Trimming pared 2 bases from V and 8 bases from J, leaving 7 bases between. The source was peripheral blood, collected 28 days after the second AZD1222 dose. V is TRBV10-1 and J is TRBJ2-1; D remains unclear. The source of this sequence is an adult who received the AZD1222 COVID-19 vaccine. The CDR3 loop is CASSETGYEQFF. The CDR3 region has the DNA TGCGCCAGCAGTGAGACTGGGTATGAGCAGTTCTTC.